Included here is one T cell receptor (beta chain) sequence, with context. Antigen unknown. Roughly 0.45 to 1 ug RNA was reverse transcribed with random hexamers. Amplification of TCR beta CDR3 was carried out by immunoSEQ multiplex PCR, which covered 54 Vbeta and 13 Jbeta segments. Each CDR3 protein is one row after TCRdb ran MiXCR on the immunoSEQ multiplex PCR reads. The sample records under 200,000 distinct CDR3 sequences, roughly 95% being singletons. The data were taken from a study of CD8 T cells in Susac syndrome. Regarding the study as a whole: As the study acknowledged, the number of individuals who were part of its TCR sequencing and HLA analysis was relatively small.

Source material: CD4+ T cells from PBMCs. The sequence was obtained from a human donor with Susac syndrome.

This chain's CDR3 is CASSQRLSISGVNTGELFF. The CDR3 nucleotides read TGTGCCAGCAGCCAACGATTATCCATTTCGGGGGTGAACACCGGGGAGCTGTTTTTT. This rearrangement joins TRBV4-2 to TRBJ2-2, with a weak D call TRBD2 (6 bases). This CDR3 comprises 19 residues. The V gene lost 2 bases and the J gene lost 1 base, with 20 bases spanning the gap. Germline V gene data show CDR1 as LGHNA and CDR2 as YNFKEQ.